This TCR beta chain comes out of a study of cytomegalovirus exposure and HLA in healthy donors. As for the study in general: Most genotyped donors, around 86% of 300 to 400, had Caucasian-associated genetic ancestry.

This clone was observed once. As yet, its antigen is unknown. Healthy bone marrow donors formed the donor group. Study-level points and caveats: Later analysis demonstrated an association between a missense DCLRE1C variant and TCR beta V- and J-gene trimming. In a later analysis, parvovirus B19, influenza, CMV and Epstein-Barr virus appeared linked to several top co-occurrence clusters.

The CDR3 loop spans 15 amino acids. CDR1 is SGHTA, CDR2 FQGNSA, per germline. Trimming took off 1 base at V and 2 bases at J, with 11 bases between the two ends. The primer mix had 60 Vbeta and 13 Jbeta primers. TCRdb keeps only in-frame clones here, not all; method: immunoSEQ multiplex PCR. The sample records approximately 100,000 clones, roughly 75% being singletons. Sequencing used PBMCs. V usage is TRBV7-2 and J usage is TRBJ1-1; tentative D call: TRBD1 (5 bases). The source of this sequence is a male donor in good health and CMV-seropositive. CDR3 nucleotides: TGTGCCAGCAGCTTAGGTGGGGGGGGAAACACTGAAGCTTTCTTT. This translates into CASSLGGGGNTEAFF.